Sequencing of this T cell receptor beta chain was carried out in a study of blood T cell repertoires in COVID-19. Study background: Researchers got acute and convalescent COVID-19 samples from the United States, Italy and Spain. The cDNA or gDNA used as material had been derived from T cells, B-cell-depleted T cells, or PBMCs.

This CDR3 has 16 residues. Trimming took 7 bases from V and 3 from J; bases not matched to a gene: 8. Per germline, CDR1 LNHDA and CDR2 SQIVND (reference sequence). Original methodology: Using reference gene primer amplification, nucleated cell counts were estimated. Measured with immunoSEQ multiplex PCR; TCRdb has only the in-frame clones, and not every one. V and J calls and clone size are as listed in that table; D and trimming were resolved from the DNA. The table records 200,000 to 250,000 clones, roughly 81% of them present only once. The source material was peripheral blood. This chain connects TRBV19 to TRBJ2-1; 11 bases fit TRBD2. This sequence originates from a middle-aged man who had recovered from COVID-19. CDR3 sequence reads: CASKSLAGGLYNEQFF. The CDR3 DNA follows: TGTGCCAGTAAGAGTCTAGCGGGAGGTCTCTACAATGAGCAGTTCTTC.